Included here is one TCR beta chain sequence, with context. Using RNA transcripts as the source, TCR beta CDR3 regions were amplified. In the first-round RT-PCR of the TCR CDR3, the HTBI primer set was used. From the multiplex PCR reads, TCRdb called clonotypes with MiXCR, one entry per CDR3 protein. The sample yields a few hundred thousand distinct CDR3 sequences, around 43% seen once. The sample originates from a study of T cells in Graves' hyperthyroidism and ophthalmopathy. The CDR3 spans 13 residues. Germline V CDR1 and CDR2: MGHDK, SYGVNS. The germline V and J ends were trimmed by 7 bases and 2 bases, with 11 bases remaining between them.

The sequence derives from an adult woman with Graves' disease, either hyperthyroidism or ophthalmopathy (not recorded which). Source material: peripheral blood or thyroid tissue (not recorded which). J is TRBJ1-1 and V is TRBV25-1; no definite D call. The chain's CDR3 is CASIGTRNTEAFF. The CDR3 coding sequence is TGTGCCAGCATCGGAACACGAAACACTGAAGCTTTCTTT.